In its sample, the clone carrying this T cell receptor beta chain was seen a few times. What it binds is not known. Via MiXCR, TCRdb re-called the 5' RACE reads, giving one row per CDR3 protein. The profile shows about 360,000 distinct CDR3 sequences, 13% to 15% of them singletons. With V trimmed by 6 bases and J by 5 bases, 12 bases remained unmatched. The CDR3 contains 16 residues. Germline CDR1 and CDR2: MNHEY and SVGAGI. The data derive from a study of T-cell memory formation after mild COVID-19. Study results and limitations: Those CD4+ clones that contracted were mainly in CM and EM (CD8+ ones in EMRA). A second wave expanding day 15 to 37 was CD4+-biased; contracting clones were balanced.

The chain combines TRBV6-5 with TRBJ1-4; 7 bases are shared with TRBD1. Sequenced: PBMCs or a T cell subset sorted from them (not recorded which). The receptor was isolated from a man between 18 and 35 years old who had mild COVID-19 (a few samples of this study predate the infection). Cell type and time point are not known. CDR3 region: CASRHYPGGDNEKLFF. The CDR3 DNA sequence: TGTGCCAGCAGACACTATCCAGGGGGAGACAATGAAAAACTGTTTTTT.